The clone carrying this T cell receptor beta chain was seen only once. In the authors' methods: Estimated nucleated cell counts came from reference gene primer amplification. Method: immunoSEQ multiplex PCR; TCRdb's copy keeps in-frame clones and lacks some. D and trimming come from the DNA, and the V and J calls and clone size come from that table. The table lists about 110,000 clones, approximately 80% of them singletons. This record belongs to a study of blood T cell repertoires in COVID-19. Study-wide context: T cells, B-cell-depleted T cells, or PBMCs provided the cDNA or gDNA that served as material.

This CDR3 is 14 amino acids long. The germline CDR1 and CDR2 sequences are KGHDR and SFDVKD. V dropped 4 bases and J dropped 7; count of bases not matched to a gene: 6. Sequences were obtained from peripheral blood. This rearrangement joins TRBV24-1 to TRBJ2-1; 7 positions agree with TRBD2. The receptor comes from a man between 65 and 85 years old with acute or convalescent COVID-19. The CDR3 DNA reads as TGTGCCACCAGTGAGGGAGGGTTCGGGAATGAGCAGTTCTTC. Residues: CATSEGGFGNEQFF.